These 28 T cell receptor beta chains originate from one sample sequenced in a study of blood T cell repertoires in COVID-19. The table came from immunoSEQ multiplex PCR; TCRdb's copy has only in-frame clones and leaves some out. This sample has about 120,000 clones; around four fifths occur once, and the top ten carry around an eighth. Source material: peripheral blood. The receptors stem from a human donor in a cohort sampled during active COVID-19.

V is TRBV7-9 and J is TRBJ2-7, with D hard to call. CDR1 is SEHNR, CDR2 FQNEAQ, per germline (reference sequence). The V and J ends lost 0 bases and 4 bases respectively, with 10 bases between them. This CDR3 spans 14 amino acids. The CDR3 nucleotides read TGTGCCAGCAGCTTAGCGCTGACACCATACGAGCAGTACTTC. Its protein is CASSLALTPYEQYF. Variable domain in full (rest from reference TRBV7-9 and TRBJ2-7): DTGVSQNPRHKITKRGQNVTFRCDPISEHNRLYWYRQTLGQGPEFLTYFQNEAQLEKSRLLSDRFSAERPKGSFSTLEIQRTEQGDSAMYLCASSLALTPYEQYFGPGTRLTVT.

This chain uses TRBV2 with TRBJ2-1, with a possible D match to TRBD2 (5 bases). Trimming took off 6 bases at V and 0 bases at J, with 15 bases between the two ends. The CDR3 sequence is 16 residues long. The germline CDR1 and CDR2 sequences are SNHLY and FYNNEI. Written as DNA, the CDR3 is TGTGCCAGCAGAAAAACTAGTATCAGCTCCTACAATGAGCAGTTCTTC. Protein product: CASRKTSISSYNEQFF.

The chain couples TRBV24-1 to TRBJ1-6; D not resolved. The CDR3 runs to 16 residues. CDR1 and CDR2 (germline): KGHDR, SFDVKD. V lost 7 bases and J lost 0, with 12 bases in between. CDR3 coding DNA: TGTGCCACCAGGGTCCCCGGGAGCTCCTATAATTCACCCCTCCACTTT. Translated, it gives CATRVPGSSYNSPLHF.

V and J are TRBV3-1 (or the pseudogene TRBV3-2) and TRBJ2-4, with 7 bases lining up with TRBD1. Trimming at V came to 4 bases and at J to 5 bases, leaving 11 bases not matched to a gene. The CDR3 consists of 16 residues. Germline assignment: CDR1 LGHDT and CDR2 YNNKEL (reference sequence). This CDR3 is CASSPSGGGSQNIQYF. CDR3 bases: TGTGCCAGCAGCCCCTCAGGGGGTGGTTCCCAAAACATTCAGTACTTC.

The V gene is TRBV6-2 or TRBV6-3, the J gene TRBJ2-5, with D possibly matching TRBD2 (6 bases). V lost 4 bases and J 5 bases, leaving 14 bases between the germline ends. CDR3 length: 14 amino acids. CDR1 and CDR2 from the germline V gene are MNHEY and SVGEGT. The CDR3 DNA is TGTGCCAGCAGTTTCAGCGGGTCTGTGGAGACCCAGTACTTC. Its translation: CASSFSGSVETQYF.

The CDR3 region has the DNA TGTGCCAGCAGGGCCCTCGACATAGTCGGAAACACCATATATTTT. Translated: CASRALDIVGNTIYF. The rearrangement links TRBV2 to TRBJ1-3; D is unclear. This CDR3 is built from 15 residues. V was shortened by 6 bases and J by 4 bases, with 16 bases between the two germline ends. The germline CDR1 and CDR2 sequences are SNHLY and FYNNEI.

The chain carries TRBV29-1 and TRBJ2-7; 9 positions agree with TRBD1. The length of the CDR3 is 12 residues. Per germline, CDR1 SQVTM and CDR2 ANQGSEA. The trim removed 7 bases at V and 5 bases at J, leaving 6 bases unmatched. The CDR3 here is CSASGTGNEQYF. The CDR3 nucleotides are TGCAGCGCCTCCGGGACAGGGAACGAGCAGTACTTC.

This chain links TRBV24-1 with TRBJ1-5; tentative D call: TRBD1 (6 bases). CDR1 KGHDR and CDR2 SFDVKD come from the germline V gene. Trimming cost V 9 bases and J 1 base, with 12 bases left between them. This CDR3 contains 14 residues. The CDR3 DNA sequence: TGTGCCACCGGGAGGGGGGGAAGCAATCAGCCCCAGCATTTT. It is translated as CATGRGGSNQPQHF.

The rearrangement uses TRBV6-5 and TRBJ2-7; no definite D call. The V end lost 8 bases, the J end lost 4 bases, and 6 bases lay between the germline ends. The CDR3 has 10 residues. Germline V gene sequence: CDR1 MNHEY, CDR2 SVGAGI. DNA of the CDR3: TGTGCCAGCGGAGAATACGAGCAGTACTTC. Residues: CASGEYEQYF.

V and J are TRBV19 and TRBJ1-2; unclear D gene. The germline V gene has CDR1 LNHDA and CDR2 SQIVND (reference sequence). The CDR3 extends over 12 amino acids. V was cut by 5 bases and J by 4 bases, with 8 bases left in between. CDR3 in DNA: TGTGCCAGTAGTGAAACTCTCTATGGCTACACCTTC. Its protein product is CASSETLYGYTF.

Remarks on this clone: Other nucleotide sequences from this sample produce the same CDR3. The chain is built from TRBV6-1 and TRBJ1-5; D is possibly TRBD1 (6 bases). V shed 2 bases and J shed 2 bases, with 7 bases lying between them. The germline CDR1 and CDR2 sequences are MNHNS and SASEGT. The CDR3 spans 14 residues. The CDR3 protein is CASSEPGGNQPQHF. As DNA, the CDR3 is TGTGCCAGCAGTGAACCAGGGGGCAATCAGCCCCAGCATTTT.

The J gene is TRBJ1-3, the V gene TRBV9; 8 bases fit TRBD1. CDR3 length: 18 residues. The J segment lost 0 bases and the V segment lost 2 bases, leaving 10 bases of the junction unmatched. In germline, CDR1 is SGDLS, CDR2 YYNGEE. CDR3 loop: CASSVTGGQALSGNTIYF. The CDR3 bases are TGTGCCAGCAGCGTCACGGGGGGACAGGCCCTCTCTGGAAACACCATATATTTT.

The chain carries TRBV9 and TRBJ2-5, with 11 bases that match TRBD2. J lost 5 bases, V lost 2 bases, and 5 bases had no gene match. CDR3 size: 15 residues. Germline V gene data show CDR1 as SGDLS and CDR2 as YYNGEE. CDR3 nucleotide sequence: TGTGCCAGCAGCGTTAGCGGGGGGGACGAGGAGACCCAGTACTTC. The encoded protein is CASSVSGGDEETQYF.

In its sample, this clone was seen a few times. This chain joins TRBV2 and TRBJ2-7; 9 nucleotides align to TRBD1. The V gene end was trimmed by 4 bases and the J gene end by 4 bases; junction bases not matched to a gene: 2. This CDR3 has 13 residues. The germline V gene has CDR1 SNHLY and CDR2 FYNNEI. DNA of the CDR3: TGTGCCAGCAGTGTAGACAGGGGGTACGAGCAGTACTTC. This translates into CASSVDRGYEQYF.

The chain recombines TRBV28 with TRBJ1-4, with 9 positions matching TRBD1. The V segment lost 7 bases and the J segment 3 bases; nucleotides outside the gene matches: 6. Germline CDR1 reads MDHEN; CDR2 reads SYDVKM. The CDR3 totals 15 residues. CDR3: CASTPQGASNEKLFF. CDR3 sequence (DNA): TGTGCCAGCACCCCACAGGGGGCGTCTAATGAAAAACTGTTTTTT.

The chain uses TRBV28 and TRBJ1-3, with D perhaps TRBD1 (6 bases). The V and J ends lost 5 bases and 0 bases respectively, with 14 bases between them. From germline, CDR1 is MDHEN and CDR2 SYDVKM. The CDR3 has 16 residues. The CDR3 here is CASSLLQGISGNTIYF. CDR3 bases: TGTGCCAGCAGTCTACTACAGGGCATCTCTGGAAACACCATATATTTT.

This chain joins TRBV6-2 or TRBV6-3 and TRBJ1-5; D gene ambiguous. The V gene's germline CDR1 is MNHEY and CDR2 SVGEGT. The CDR3 loop spans 14 amino acids. The germline V and J ends were trimmed by 0 bases and 4 bases, with 7 bases remaining between them. The DNA for the CDR3 is TGTGCCAGCAGTTACTCAGCCGGGAATCAGCCCCAGCATTTT. It encodes CASSYSAGNQPQHF.

The chain has TRBV4-2 and TRBJ1-1; D unresolved. The CDR3 consists of 14 residues. V shed 0 bases and J shed 1 base, with 6 bases lying between them. Germline V gives CDR1 LGHNA, CDR2 YNFKEQ. CDR3 DNA sequence: TGTGCCAGCAGCCAAGATAGCGGGAACACTGAAGCTTTCTTT. Translation gives CASSQDSGNTEAFF.

The chain combines TRBV11-2 with TRBJ1-5; D is ambiguous. The germline gives CDR1 SGHAT, CDR2 FQNNGV. CDR3 length: 15 residues. V was clipped by 1 base and J by 3 bases, with 10 bases between them. The CDR3 DNA follows: TGTGCCAGCAGCTTAGGGGCAGGCCCCAATCAGCCCCAGCATTTT. It encodes CASSLGAGPNQPQHF.

The genes are TRBV6-1 and TRBJ2-5, with a possible D match to TRBD2 (5 bases). V gave up 1 base and J gave up 0 bases, with 9 bases separating them. Germline V gives CDR1 MNHNS, CDR2 SASEGT. The CDR3 has 15 amino acids. In DNA, the CDR3 is TGTGCCAGCAGTGAAGAGGCGGGTTACCAAGAGACCCAGTACTTC. Translating gives CASSEEAGYQETQYF.

The rearrangement joins TRBV4-2 to TRBJ2-5, with 7 bases identical to TRBD2. V was pared by 1 base and J by 2 bases, with 25 bases of the junction left unmatched. The length of the CDR3 is 22 residues. Per germline, CDR1 LGHNA and CDR2 YNFKEQ. The CDR3 region is CASSQVWFAGEGRTDPQETQYF. In nucleotides, the CDR3 is TGTGCCAGCAGCCAAGTATGGTTCGCGGGGGAAGGTCGCACGGACCCACAAGAGACCCAGTACTTC.

The chain combines TRBV6-5 with TRBJ1-5, with 8 bases matching TRBD1. Germline CDR1 reads MNHEY; CDR2 reads SVGAGI. The CDR3 is made up of 14 amino acids. V shed 6 bases, J shed 6 bases, and the junction held 7 bases outside the gene matches. The chain's CDR3 is CASSDDRGFQPQHF. The CDR3 DNA reads TGTGCCAGCAGCGACGACAGGGGCTTTCAGCCCCAGCATTTT.

The chain has TRBV5-1 and TRBJ2-1, with D tentatively TRBD2 (9 bases). This CDR3 comprises 16 residues. The germline V and J ends were trimmed by 4 bases and 9 bases, with 23 bases remaining between them. The germline V gene encodes CDR1 SGHRS and CDR2 YFSETQ. CDR3 residues: CASSVDRGLAGREQFF. CDR3 in DNA: TGCGCCAGCAGCGTCGACAGGGGACTAGCCGGGCGTGAGCAGTTCTTC. Looking up the rest from reference TRBV5-1 and TRBJ2-1 gives the full variable domain: KAGVTQTPRYLIKTRGQQVTLSCSPISGHRSVSWYQQTPGQGLQFLFEYFSETQRNKGNFPGRFSGRQFSNSRSEMNVSTLELGDSALYLCASSVDRGLAGREQFFGPGTRLTVL.

V gene TRBV6-2 or TRBV6-3 combines with J gene TRBJ1-4; possibly TRBD1 for D (6 bases). Trimming removed 5 bases at V and 0 bases at J, with 13 bases between. Germline CDR1 is MNHEY and CDR2 is SVGEGT. This CDR3 is 16 amino acids long. The CDR3 nucleotides are TGTGCCAGCAGTAAACAGGGTACGGCAACTAATGAAAAACTGTTTTTT. Its translation is CASSKQGTATNEKLFF.

V usage is TRBV15 and J usage is TRBJ2-5, with D perhaps TRBD2 (5 bases). Germline V CDR1 and CDR2: LNHNV, YYDKDF (reference sequence). V lost 4 bases and J lost 4, with 19 bases in between. The CDR3 consists of 16 residues. In nucleotides, the CDR3 is TGTGCCACCAGCACCCGGAGACCCCCCGAGGGAGAGACCCAGTACTTC. It translates to CATSTRRPPEGETQYF.

The CDR3 region has the DNA TGCGCCAGCAGCCAAGTTCGTCCGACAGGGATTACCTACGAGCAGTACTTC. Its protein product is CASSQVRPTGITYEQYF. This rearrangement joins TRBV4-1 to TRBJ2-7; 7 bases map to TRBD1. The CDR3 length is 17 residues. With 1 base clipped from V and 2 bases from J, the junction kept 11 bases outside the gene matches. Germline V gene lookup returns CDR1 MGHRA and CDR2 YSYEKL.

A remark on this clone: In the same sample, other DNA sequences code for this CDR3. This chain links TRBV7-9 with TRBJ2-5; D remains unclear. Germline loops: CDR1 SEHNR, CDR2 FQNEAQ (reference sequence). The CDR3 is 13 residues long. The V end lost 1 base, the J end lost 5 bases, and 8 bases lay between the germline ends. The CDR3 region has the DNA TGTGCCAGCAGCTTAGGTACCGGGGAGACCCAGTACTTC. Translating it yields CASSLGTGETQYF. Together with reference TRBV7-9 and TRBJ2-5, the CDR3 gives the full variable domain: DTGVSQNPRHKITKRGQNVTFRCDPISEHNRLYWYRQTLGQGPEFLTYFQNEAQLEKSRLLSDRFSAERPKGSFSTLEIQRTEQGDSAMYLCASSLGTGETQYFGPGTRLLVL.

The chain uses TRBV24-1 and TRBJ1-2; 9 nucleotides agree with TRBD1. With V trimmed by 3 bases and J by 3 bases, 13 bases remained unmatched. The CDR3 has 18 residues. CDR1 is KGHDR, CDR2 SFDVKD, per germline. The CDR3 DNA reads as TGTGCCACCAGTGATCTGGGGACAGGGAAGCCTAAAGACTATGGCTACACCTTC. This translates into CATSDLGTGKPKDYGYTF.